This TCR beta chain was observed in a study of T cell repertoires in cytomegalovirus infection. Each CDR3 protein is one row after TCRdb ran MiXCR on the reads. The sample includes 900,000 to 950,000 distinct CDR3 sequences, roughly a third of them seen just once. This clonotype was seen only a few times. Its antigen is currently unknown. Trimming pared 1 base from V and 3 bases from J, leaving 10 bases between. This CDR3 has 15 amino acids. Germline loops: CDR1 SGHVS, CDR2 FNYEAQ. The V and J genes are TRBV7-6 and TRBJ2-1, with D unclear. Material: cultured CD8+ T cells from PBMCs, obtained from culture after CMV antigen stimulation. This sequence was found in a human donor in good health (CMV status not recorded). Some clones in this sample may be carry-over from other donors' samples. This chain's CDR3 is CASSLVMRYYNEQFF. Written as DNA, the CDR3 is TGTGCCAGCAGCTTAGTAATGCGCTACTACAATGAGCAGTTCTTC. The whole variable domain, filled in from reference TRBV7-6 and TRBJ2-1, reads GAGVSQSPRYKVTKRGQDVALRCDPISGHVSLYWYRQALGQGPEFLTYFNYEAQQDKSGLPNDRFSAERPEGSISTLTIQRTEQRDSAMYRCASSLVMRYYNEQFFGPGTRLTVL.